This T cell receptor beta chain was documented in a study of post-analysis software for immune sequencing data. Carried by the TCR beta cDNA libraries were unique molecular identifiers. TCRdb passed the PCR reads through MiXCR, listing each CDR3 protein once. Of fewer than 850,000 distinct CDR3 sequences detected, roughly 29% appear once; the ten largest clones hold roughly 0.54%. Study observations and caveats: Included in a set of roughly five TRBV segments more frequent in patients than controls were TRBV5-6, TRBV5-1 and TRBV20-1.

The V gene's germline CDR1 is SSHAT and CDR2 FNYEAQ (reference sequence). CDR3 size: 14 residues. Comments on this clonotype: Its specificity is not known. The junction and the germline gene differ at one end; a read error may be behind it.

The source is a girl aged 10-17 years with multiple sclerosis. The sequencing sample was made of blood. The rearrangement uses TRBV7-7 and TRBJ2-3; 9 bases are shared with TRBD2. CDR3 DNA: TGTGCTAGCAGCAAGGGACTAGCCACAGATACGCAGTATTTT. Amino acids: CASSKGLATDTQYF.